The sequence of this TCR beta chain was determined in a study of identical twins (TCRdb year 2016). Turning to the overall study: The study deep-sequenced TCR alpha and beta repertoires from monozygotic twins, unrelated adults of various ages and cord blood to test whether fetal clonotypes persist. To rule out contamination, replicate twin experiments were performed at different times with different library preparation protocols. Here is what the overall study found, with its caveats: Zero-insertion analyses could be partly confounded by invariant T cells such as MAIT and iNKT, although diverse VJ usage argued against such confounding for most clonotypes. Fewer insertions were carried by abundant cord blood beta clonotypes, a similar but weaker trend appeared in young adult naive repertoires, and no such trend appeared in memory repertoires. The excess sharing between twins in beta out-of-frame sequences was weaker because fewer shared sequences reduced the signal-to-noise ratio. Because the same donors could not be followed over many years, the conclusions depended on cross-sectional statistical analysis. In monozygotic twins, out-of-frame TCR alpha sharing was systematically underestimated by recombination models, although the models agreed with sharing between unrelated individuals. Compared with coincidental sharing between unrelated individuals, out-of-frame TCR alpha sequences shared between twins had an excess of sequences with low generation probability.

The method was 5' RACE. Instrument on record: Illumina HiSeq 2000. Template switching introduced a universal primer binding site; the final cDNA contained a unique molecular identifier, enabling accurate counting of TCR cDNA molecules. Specific primers in the conserved constant-segment region were used to synthesize first-strand cDNA for the TCR alpha and beta chains. To control for contamination, every cDNA library carried two barcodes: a SMART-Mk sample barcode plus Illumina barcodes. Two successive PCR steps introduced TruSeq adapter sequences along with Illumina sample barcodes. The Illumina HiSeq platform was used with custom primers to sequence TCR alpha and beta cDNA libraries. Processing in the source paper ran as follows. MiGEC was used to process raw reads and extract unique molecular identifiers, and MiXCR was used to find CDR3 positions. For each individual, recombination models were inferred using an EM algorithm with the repgenHMM and IGoR tools. The tcR package in R was used for shared clonotype analysis, with sharing normalized by the product of cloneset sizes. To study raw recombination without the effects of thymic and clonal selection, out-of-frame nonproductive sequences were analyzed. The public reads were reanalyzed by TCRdb: fastp trimming at Q25, MiXCR alignment, in-frame beta chains only. All rows with the same CDR3 protein become a single entry with the most common DNA and genes. TCRdb, not the authors, supplied the V and J calls. A total of roughly 720,000 distinct CDR3 sequences appear in this sample, roughly 18% of them only once. In total, the top ten clones hold over 10% of the sample.

All donors were healthy Caucasians. Three pairs of female monozygotic twins, all aged roughly 18 to 29 years, made up the twin cohort. The RNA used for TCR libraries was isolated from peripheral blood mononuclear cells. This clonotype was observed a handful of times. Its recognized antigen is unknown. No base-level quality is on record; no much larger clone is a single base apart. The germline V gene encodes CDR1 DFQATT and CDR2 SNEGSKA (reference sequence). From the cysteine up to the phenylalanine, the CDR3 has a length of 14 residues. Only the CDR3 portion is preserved as DNA: 42 bases, with reading frame beginning at the first base. Here V drops 7 bases and J drops 4 bases, and the junction holds 8 bases not matched to any gene. These data were also filed under a second study, of T cells expressing NK-cell markers. Per the second study: Three sorted T-cell subsets (CD3+CD56+NKG2C+, CD3+CD56+NKG2C- and CD3+CD56-NKG2C+) from about 8 donors had their TCR beta-chain repertoires profiled. Of the eight sequenced donors, seven were found to be HCMV-seropositive and one was found to be HCMV-seronegative. In several experiments an anti-gammadeltaTCR antibody was added to restrict sorting to alphabetaTCR-expressing T cells. In several donors, the dominant CD3+CD56+NKG2C+ clonotypes ranked among the top 10 CD8+ clonotypes, making up about 1.0-8% of CD8+ T cells. Those dominant clonotypes were again the most abundant among CD3+CD56-NKG2C+ cells in a handful of donors, at about 28.3-65%. Whether the expanded NKG2C-expressing T cell clones were specific for HCMV antigens was left unclear. The eight sequenced donors were randomly selected healthy volunteers, three men and five women. To determine HCMV serostatus, a commercial ELISA kit was used to detect HCMV-specific IgG in serum. For roughly 6 donors, bulk peripheral blood T-cell repertoires were also sequenced from unsorted PBMC. Reads were demultiplexed and grouped by UMI with MIGEC, and clonotypes were assembled and quantified with MiTCR. Only TCR cDNA sequences supported by at least two reads were kept to exclude erroneous sequences. The tcR package was used for downstream repertoire analysis, and clonotypes were matched between fractions using CDR3 nucleotide sequence together with V segment. VDJmatch was used to annotate antigen specificity against VDJdb, with one amino acid substitution in CDR3 permitted.

The sequence was obtained from a young woman in good health. Sequencing input: PBMCs. This sequence uses TRBV20-1 and TRBJ2-1; 9 central nucleotides agree with TRBD2. Here the CDR3 is given as CSVKRGVSYNEQFF. The nucleotide sequence reads as follows: TGCAGTGTTAAGCGGGGGGTTTCGTACAATGAGCAGTTCTTC.